One sample yielded the 27 T cell receptor beta chains listed below, sequenced in a study of T cell clonotyping in hematopoietic cell transplantation. The data were produced by immunoSEQ multiplex PCR, yet TCRdb's version contains in-frame clones alone and is incomplete. The sample has some 40,000 clones, 94% seen once. Sample: peripheral blood mononuclear cells. These receptors originate from a woman aged 50 to 60 in good health. Some clones in this sample may be carry-over from other donors' samples.

The chain combines TRBV7-2 with TRBJ1-2, with D unresolved. V lost 1 base and J lost 4, with 7 bases in between. The CDR3 has 13 amino acids. Per germline, CDR1 SGHTA and CDR2 FQGNSA. DNA for the CDR3: TGTGCCAGCAGCTTAGTTGTCGGCTATGGCTACACCTTC. Its protein product is CASSLVVGYGYTF.

The rearrangement joins TRBV28 to TRBJ2-1, with 9 bases identical to TRBD2. This CDR3 contains 16 residues. In germline, CDR1 is MDHEN, CDR2 SYDVKM. With V trimmed by 5 bases and J by 3 bases, 8 bases remained unmatched. The CDR3 here is CASSTSTSGVYNEQFF. DNA of the CDR3: TGTGCCAGCAGTACATCGACTAGCGGAGTCTACAATGAGCAGTTCTTC.

The chain combines TRBV19 with TRBJ1-4; D not resolved. CDR3 length: 12 residues. Germline assignment: CDR1 LNHDA and CDR2 SQIVND (reference sequence). Trimming pared 4 bases from V and 2 bases from J, leaving 2 bases between. The CDR3: CASSTTNEKLFF. The DNA for the CDR3 is TGTGCCAGTAGTACGACTAATGAAAAACTGTTTTTT. The variable domain in full, completed from reference TRBV19 and TRBJ1-4, reads DGGITQSPKYLFRKEGQNVTLSCEQNLNHDAMYWYRQDPGQGLRLIYYSQIVNDFQKGDIAEGYSVSREKKESFPLTVTSAQKNPTAFYLCASSTTNEKLFFGSGTQLSVL.

The chain recombines TRBV4-3 with TRBJ2-3, with D perhaps matching TRBD1 (5 bases). Germline loops: CDR1 LGHNA, CDR2 YSLEER. This CDR3 region has 15 residues. The V end was cut by 4 bases, the J end by 0 bases, with 11 bases between. The CDR3: CASSLQGTSTDTQYF. In DNA, the CDR3 is TGCGCCAGCAGCCTGCAGGGTACTAGCACAGATACGCAGTATTTT.

The gene calls are TRBV13 and TRBJ1-1; TRBD1 is a possible D gene (5 bases). The V gene's germline CDR1 is PRHDT and CDR2 FYEKMQ (reference sequence). This CDR3 region has 13 residues. V gave up 6 bases and J gave up 0 bases, with 8 bases separating them. The CDR3 sequence: CASSRQLNTEAFF. Here the CDR3 DNA reads TGTGCCAGCAGTCGACAGTTGAACACTGAAGCTTTCTTT.

The chain couples TRBV30 to TRBJ1-1; tentatively, D is TRBD1 (5 bases). Germline V gene sequence: CDR1 GTSNPN, CDR2 SVGIG (reference sequence). V shed 2 bases and J shed 4 bases, with 5 bases lying between them. The CDR3 loop spans 11 amino acids. The CDR3 coding sequence is TGTGCCTGGAGTAGGGGCACTGAAGCTTTCTTT. Protein product: CAWSRGTEAFF.

This sequence joins TRBV11-2 and TRBJ1-4; D gene unclear. This CDR3 spans 14 amino acids. The germline V gene has CDR1 SGHAT and CDR2 FQNNGV. V was cut by 3 bases and J by 8 bases, with 13 bases left in between. In nucleotides, the CDR3 is TGTGCCAGCAGCTTCGGGCCCGAGGGCGAAAAACTGTTTTTT. It encodes CASSFGPEGEKLFF.

This clone was picked up one time. Other DNA sequences in the same sample also yield this CDR3. The V and J genes are TRBV6-5 and TRBJ1-3; D gene unclear. Germline lookup yields CDR1 MNHEY and CDR2 SVGAGI. The CDR3 loop spans 14 amino acids. Trimming shortened V by 0 bases and J by 0 bases, and 3 bases separated the two germline ends. The CDR3 reads CASSYSGSGNTIYF. CDR3 nucleotides: TGTGCCAGCAGTTACTCGGGCTCTGGAAACACCATATATTTT.

This clone was seen a single time. This rearrangement joins TRBV20-1 to TRBJ2-3; D is uncertain. The ends were cut back, 6 bases at V and 6 bases at J, with 7 bases in the middle. The CDR3 is made up of 10 amino acids. Germline CDR1 reads DFQATT; CDR2 reads SNEGSKA (reference sequence). Here the CDR3 reads CSATRDTQYF. DNA of the CDR3: TGCAGTGCGACAAGGGATACGCAGTATTTT.

The chain employs TRBV28 and TRBJ2-7; TRBD1 aligns across 8 bases. The CDR3 totals 15 residues. Germline CDR1 reads MDHEN; CDR2 reads SYDVKM. V was clipped by 5 bases and J by 0 bases; unmatched bases: 6. The DNA for the CDR3 is TGTGCCAGCAGTCCGCGGACAGGGATCTCCTACGAGCAGTACTTC. Encoded protein: CASSPRTGISYEQYF. Full variable domain (outside the CDR3, taken from reference TRBV28 and TRBJ2-7): DVKVTQSSRYLVKRTGEKVFLECVQDMDHENMFWYRQDPGLGLRLIYFSYDVKMKEKGDIPEGYSVSREKKERFSLILESASTNQTSMYLCASSPRTGISYEQYFGPGTRLTVT.

The chain couples TRBV2 to TRBJ1-2, with 11 bases lining up with TRBD1. Unmatched junction bases numbered 4, after V lost 6 bases and J lost 4 bases. The germline V gene encodes CDR1 SNHLY and CDR2 FYNNEI. The CDR3 covers 14 residues. The CDR3 region is CASRWTGGGYGYTF. DNA for the CDR3: TGTGCCAGCAGATGGACAGGGGGCGGCTATGGCTACACCTTC.

V gene TRBV7-9 combines with J gene TRBJ1-5; D gene ambiguous. The germline V and J ends were trimmed by 6 bases and 3 bases, with 6 bases remaining between them. Looked up from germline, CDR1 is SEHNR and CDR2 is FQNEAQ (reference sequence). This CDR3 has 12 amino acids. CDR3 residues: CASSILNQPQHF. CDR3 DNA sequence: TGTGCCAGCAGTATTCTCAATCAGCCCCAGCATTTT. The whole variable domain, remainder taken from reference TRBV7-9 and TRBJ1-5, is DTGVSQNPRHKITKRGQNVTFRCDPISEHNRLYWYRQTLGQGPEFLTYFQNEAQLEKSRLLSDRFSAERPKGSFSTLEIQRTEQGDSAMYLCASSILNQPQHFGDGTRLSIL.

This chain uses TRBV4-3 with TRBJ2-3, with 7 bases fitting TRBD1. Germline V gene lookup returns CDR1 LGHNA and CDR2 YSLEER. The CDR3 contains 15 residues. The trim removed 4 bases at V and 1 base at J, leaving 5 bases unmatched. As DNA, the CDR3 is TGCGCCAGCAGCCTCGGGCAGGGGGGCACAGATACGCAGTATTTT. Translation: CASSLGQGGTDTQYF.

V gene TRBV23-1 combines with J gene TRBJ1-2; D call uncertain. TRBV23-1 is given ORF status, its function remaining uncertain. This CDR3 spans 16 amino acids. The V end was cut by 0 bases, the J end by 8 bases, with 19 bases between. In DNA, the CDR3 is TGCGCCAGCAGTCAATCGTTCCCGACCAGCACGCTCGGCTACACCTTC. Protein: CASSQSFPTSTLGYTF.

The rearrangement joins TRBV2 to TRBJ2-2; no definite D call. The germline V gene encodes CDR1 SNHLY and CDR2 FYNNEI. V was trimmed by 8 bases and J by 3 bases, leaving 4 bases between them. The CDR3 extends over 11 amino acids. DNA for the CDR3: TGTGCCAGCCAGTACACCGGGGAGCTGTTTTTT. Its translation is CASQYTGELFF.

The CDR3 bases are TGTGCCAGCAGCTTAAAAGAGACCCAGTACTTC. It codes for CASSLKETQYF. The chain is built from TRBV7-2 and TRBJ2-5; D unresolved. CDR3 size: 11 residues. Germline V gene lookup returns CDR1 SGHTA and CDR2 FQGNSA. Trimming removed 2 bases at V and 3 bases at J, with 1 base between.

The chain joins TRBV21-1 to TRBJ2-5; TRBD2, the table's D call, lacks a check against the DNA. TRBV21-1 is noted as a pseudogene. This CDR3 has 17 residues. CDR3 loop: CASSKEELAGYQETQYF. The CDR3 DNA sequence: TGTGCCAGCAGCAAAGAGGAGCTAGCGGGGTACCAAGAGACCCAGTACTTC.

This chain uses TRBV4-3 with TRBJ1-2; TRBD1 agrees at 8 bases. Germline lookup yields CDR1 LGHNA and CDR2 YSLEER. J gave up 6 bases and V 3 bases, and 21 bases lay outside the gene matches. This CDR3 has 19 residues. The CDR3 region is CASSQGIVGSAGQVNGYTF. In DNA, the CDR3 is TGCGCCAGCAGCCAGGGGATTGTCGGGTCGGCGGGACAGGTGAATGGCTACACCTTC.

The V call is TRBV19, the J call TRBJ2-5, with a tentative D call TRBD2 (6 bases). V gave up 4 bases and J gave up 5 bases, with 14 bases separating them. The CDR3 length is 14 residues. Germline CDR1 reads LNHDA; CDR2 reads SQIVND (reference sequence). CDR3: CASSRGLLGETQYF. The CDR3 DNA sequence: TGTGCCAGTAGTAGGGGACTTTTGGGGGAGACCCAGTACTTC. The full variable domain, in which reference TRBV19 and TRBJ2-5 provide the parts outside the CDR3, is DGGITQSPKYLFRKEGQNVTLSCEQNLNHDAMYWYRQDPGQGLRLIYYSQIVNDFQKGDIAEGYSVSREKKESFPLTVTSAQKNPTAFYLCASSRGLLGETQYFGPGTRLLVL.

This clone was observed once. The chain couples TRBV19 to TRBJ2-2, with 8 bases lining up with TRBD1. Germline V gene lookup returns CDR1 LNHDA and CDR2 SQIVND (reference sequence). V shed 5 bases, J shed 4 bases, and the junction held 6 bases outside the gene matches. The CDR3 spans 15 residues. This chain's CDR3 is CASSRGQVTTGELFF. The CDR3 DNA follows: TGTGCCAGTAGTCGGGGACAGGTCACCACCGGGGAGCTGTTTTTT.

The chain recombines TRBV29-1 with TRBJ2-3; D tentatively reads TRBD1 or TRBD2 (6 bases each). The V gene lost 1 base and the J gene lost 2 bases, with 13 bases spanning the gap. This CDR3 comprises 15 residues. Germline V lookup: CDR1 SQVTM, CDR2 ANQGSEA. In DNA form, the CDR3 reads TGCAGCGTTGAAGGGAGGGGGGCCCACACAGATACGCAGTATTTT. Protein: CSVEGRGAHTDTQYF.

The table lists this clone with a count of one. The V and J genes are TRBV29-1 and TRBJ1-1; D is ambiguous. This CDR3 spans 12 amino acids. Trimming removed 7 bases from V and 0 bases from J, with 9 bases in between. Germline-derived CDR1 and CDR2 are SQVTM and ANQGSEA. The DNA for the CDR3 is TGCAGCGCCACAGTCATGAACACTGAAGCTTTCTTT. The encoded protein is CSATVMNTEAFF.

The chain joins TRBV30 to TRBJ2-2, with TRBD1 as a possible D gene (6 bases). V gave up 2 bases and J gave up 7 bases, with 11 bases separating them. This CDR3 spans 13 amino acids. The germline V gene encodes CDR1 GTSNPN and CDR2 SVGIG (reference sequence). CDR3 protein: CAWSIQGGGELFF. CDR3 nucleotides: TGTGCCTGGAGTATACAGGGTGGCGGGGAGCTGTTTTTT.

The V call is TRBV2, the J call TRBJ2-5; TRBD2 aligns across 12 bases. V lost 4 bases to trimming and J lost 5 bases; unmatched junction nucleotides: 5. Looked up from germline, CDR1 is SNHLY and CDR2 is FYNNEI. CDR3 length: 15 residues. CDR3 sequence reads: CASSGTSGGRETQYF. CDR3 coding DNA: TGTGCCAGCAGTGGAACTAGCGGGGGGCGGGAGACCCAGTACTTC. The full variable domain, rest sourced from reference TRBV2 and TRBJ2-5, is EPEVTQTPSHQVTQMGQEVILRCVPISNHLYFYWYRQILGQKVEFLVSFYNNEISEKSEIFDDQFSVERPDGSNFTLKIRSTKLEDSAMYFCASSGTSGGRETQYFGPGTRLLVL.

The chain carries TRBV19 and TRBJ2-1; D unresolved. This CDR3 is 14 amino acids long. Germline CDR1 and CDR2: LNHDA and SQIVND (reference sequence). V lost 5 bases to trimming and J lost 9 bases, with 17 bases between them. The CDR3 nucleotides are TGTGCCAGTAGTGTTCCCTCGATTTGGGCTGAGCAGTTCTTC. Translation: CASSVPSIWAEQFF.

This clone was observed a handful of times. V usage is TRBV20-1 and J usage is TRBJ2-5; D is unclear. Germline CDR1 DFQATT, CDR2 SNEGSKA (reference sequence). V lost 5 bases and J lost 2, with 6 bases in between. This CDR3 is 11 amino acids long. CDR3 nucleotides: TGCAGTGCTCAGATACAAGAGACCCAGTACTTC. This translates into CSAQIQETQYF.

V and J are TRBV19 and TRBJ2-3; 10 bases map to TRBD1. Germline V lookup: CDR1 LNHDA, CDR2 SQIVND (reference sequence). The CDR3 is 15 residues long. V lost 5 bases, J lost 6 bases, and 8 bases stayed unmatched. The CDR3 sequence is CASSRGTGEVDTQYF. The CDR3 DNA reads TGTGCCAGTAGTCGCGGGACAGGGGAGGTGGATACGCAGTATTTT. The variable domain in full, completed from reference TRBV19 and TRBJ2-3, reads DGGITQSPKYLFRKEGQNVTLSCEQNLNHDAMYWYRQDPGQGLRLIYYSQIVNDFQKGDIAEGYSVSREKKESFPLTVTSAQKNPTAFYLCASSRGTGEVDTQYFGPGTRLTVL.